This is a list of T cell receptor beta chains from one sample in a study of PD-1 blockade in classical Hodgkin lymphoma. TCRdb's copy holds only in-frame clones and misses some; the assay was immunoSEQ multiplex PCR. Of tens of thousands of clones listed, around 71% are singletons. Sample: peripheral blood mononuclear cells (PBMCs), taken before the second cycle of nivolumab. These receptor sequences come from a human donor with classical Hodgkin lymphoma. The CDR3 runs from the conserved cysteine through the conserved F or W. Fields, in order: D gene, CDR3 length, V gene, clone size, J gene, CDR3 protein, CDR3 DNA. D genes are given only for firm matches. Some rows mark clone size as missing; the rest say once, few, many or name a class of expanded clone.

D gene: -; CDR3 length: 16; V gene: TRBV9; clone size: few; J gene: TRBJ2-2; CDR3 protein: CASSVAPAGAPGELFF; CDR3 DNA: TGTGCCAGCAGCGTAGCCCCAGCGGGTGCCCCCGGGGAGCTGTTTTTT
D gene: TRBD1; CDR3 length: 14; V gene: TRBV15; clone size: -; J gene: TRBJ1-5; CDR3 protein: CATSQDRGLQPQHF; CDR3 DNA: TGTGCCACCAGCCAGGACAGGGGGCTTCAGCCCCAGCATTTT
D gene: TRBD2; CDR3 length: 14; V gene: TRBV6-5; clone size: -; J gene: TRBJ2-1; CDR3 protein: CASSSGLAGVEQFF; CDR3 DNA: TGTGCCAGCAGCTCCGGACTAGCGGGAGTTGAGCAGTTCTTC
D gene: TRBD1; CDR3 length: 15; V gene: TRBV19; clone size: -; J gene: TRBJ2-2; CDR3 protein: CASSRTGVSTGELFF; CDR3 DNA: TGTGCCAGTAGTCGGACAGGGGTCTCGACCGGGGAGCTGTTTTTT
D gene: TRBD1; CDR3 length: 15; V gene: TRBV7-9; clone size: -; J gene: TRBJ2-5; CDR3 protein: CASSLATGGWETQYF; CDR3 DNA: TGTGCCAGCAGCTTAGCGACAGGGGGTTGGGAGACCCAGTACTTC
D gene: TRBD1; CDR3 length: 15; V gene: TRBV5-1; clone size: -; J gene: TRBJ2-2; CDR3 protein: CASSATGASTGELFF; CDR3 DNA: TGCGCCAGCAGCGCCACAGGGGCGAGCACCGGGGAGCTGTTTTTT
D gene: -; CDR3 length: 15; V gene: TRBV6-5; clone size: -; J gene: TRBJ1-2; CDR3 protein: CASSFTGNQPGGYTF; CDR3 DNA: TGTGCCAGCAGTTTTACAGGGAACCAACCAGGCGGCTACACCTTC
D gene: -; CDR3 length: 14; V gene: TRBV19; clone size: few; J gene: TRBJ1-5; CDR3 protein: CASSIVQASQPQHF; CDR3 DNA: TGTGCCAGTAGTATTGTCCAGGCGAGTCAGCCCCAGCATTTT
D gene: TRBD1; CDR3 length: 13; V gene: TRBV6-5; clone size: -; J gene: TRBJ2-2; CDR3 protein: CASQGQGTGELFF; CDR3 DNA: TGTGCCAGTCAAGGACAGGGGACCGGGGAGCTGTTTTTT
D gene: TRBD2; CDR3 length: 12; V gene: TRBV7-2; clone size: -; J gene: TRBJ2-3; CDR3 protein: CASSFYREVQYF; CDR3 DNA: TGTGCCAGCAGCTTTTACCGGGAGGTGCAGTATTTT
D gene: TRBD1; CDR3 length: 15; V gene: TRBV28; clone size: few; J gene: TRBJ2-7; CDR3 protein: CASSSPGQGGYEQYF; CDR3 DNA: TGTGCCAGCAGTTCTCCGGGACAGGGTGGCTACGAGCAGTACTTC
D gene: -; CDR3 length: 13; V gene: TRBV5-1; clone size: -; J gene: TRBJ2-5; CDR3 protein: CASSPGQKETQYF; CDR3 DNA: TGCGCCAGCAGCCCCGGACAGAAAGAGACCCAGTACTTC
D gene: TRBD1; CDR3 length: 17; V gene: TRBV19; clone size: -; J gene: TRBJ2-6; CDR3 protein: CASGDRGSTSGANVLTF; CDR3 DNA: TGTGCCAGTGGGGACAGGGGTTCTACCTCTGGGGCCAACGTCCTGACTTTC
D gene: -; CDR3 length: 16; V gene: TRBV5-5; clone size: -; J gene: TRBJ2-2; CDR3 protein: CASSPGQGRRNGELFF; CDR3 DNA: TGTGCCAGCAGCCCGGGGCAGGGGCGCCGGAACGGGGAGCTGTTTTTT
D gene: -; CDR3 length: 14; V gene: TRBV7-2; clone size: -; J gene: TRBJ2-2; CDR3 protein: CASNPRRSAGELFF; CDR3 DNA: TGTGCCAGCAACCCGCGGCGGAGCGCCGGGGAGCTGTTTTTT
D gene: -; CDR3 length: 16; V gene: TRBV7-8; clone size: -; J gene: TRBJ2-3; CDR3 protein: CASSFYGGQERDTQYF; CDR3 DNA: TGTGCCAGCAGCTTCTATGGTGGACAAGAGAGAGATACGCAGTATTTT
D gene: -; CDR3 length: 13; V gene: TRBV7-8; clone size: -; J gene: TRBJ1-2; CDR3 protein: CASSLETQGGYTF; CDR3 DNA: TGTGCCAGCAGCTTAGAGACCCAGGGCGGCTACACCTTC
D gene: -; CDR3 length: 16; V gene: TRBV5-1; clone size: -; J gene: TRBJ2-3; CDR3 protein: CASSLVVASSTDTQYF; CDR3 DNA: TGCGCCAGCAGCTTGGTTGTTGCGTCTAGCACAGATACGCAGTATTTT
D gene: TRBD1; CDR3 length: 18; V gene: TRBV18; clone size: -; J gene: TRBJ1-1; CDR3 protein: CASSPSLGAGGDGTEAFF; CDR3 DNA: TGTGCCAGCTCACCATCCCTTGGGGCAGGGGGAGATGGCACTGAAGCTTTCTTT
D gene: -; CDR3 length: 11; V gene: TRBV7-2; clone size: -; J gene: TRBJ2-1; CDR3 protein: CASSSGNEQFF; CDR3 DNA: TGTGCCAGCAGCAGCGGGAATGAGCAGTTCTTC
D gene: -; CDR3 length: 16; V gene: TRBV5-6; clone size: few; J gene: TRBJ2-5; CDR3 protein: CASSFAGAGFGETQYF; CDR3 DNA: TGTGCCAGCAGCTTTGCCGGAGCGGGCTTTGGAGAGACCCAGTACTTC
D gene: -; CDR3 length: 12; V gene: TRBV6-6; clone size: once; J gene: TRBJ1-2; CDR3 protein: CASKGLDYGYTF; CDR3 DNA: TGTGCCAGCAAAGGACTGGACTATGGCTACACCTTC
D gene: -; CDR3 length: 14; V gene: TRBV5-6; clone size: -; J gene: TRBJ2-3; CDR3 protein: CASSSGASTDTQYF; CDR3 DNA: TGTGCCAGCAGCTCCGGGGCGAGCACAGATACGCAGTATTTT
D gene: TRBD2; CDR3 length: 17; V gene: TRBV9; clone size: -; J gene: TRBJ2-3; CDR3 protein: CASSPRLAGGRTDTQYF; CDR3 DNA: TGTGCCAGCAGCCCGCGACTAGCGGGAGGGCGAACAGATACGCAGTATTTT
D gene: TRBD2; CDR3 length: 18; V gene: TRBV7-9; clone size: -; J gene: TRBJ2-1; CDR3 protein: CASSLYAQPGTKNNEQFF; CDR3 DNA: TGTGCCAGCAGCTTATACGCCCAACCCGGGACTAAAAACAATGAGCAGTTCTTC
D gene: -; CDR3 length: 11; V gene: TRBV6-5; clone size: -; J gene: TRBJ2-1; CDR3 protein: CASTAYNEQFF; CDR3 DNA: TGTGCCAGCACCGCTTACAATGAGCAGTTCTTC
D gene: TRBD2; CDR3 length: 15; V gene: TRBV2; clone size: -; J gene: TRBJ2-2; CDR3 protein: CASSDRTSSAGELFF; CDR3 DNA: TGTGCCAGCAGTGATCGGACTAGCTCCGCCGGGGAGCTGTTTTTT
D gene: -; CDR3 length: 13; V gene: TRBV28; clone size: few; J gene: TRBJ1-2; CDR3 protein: CASSFQIIHGYTF; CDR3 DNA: TGTGCCAGCAGTTTCCAGATAATCCATGGCTACACCTTC
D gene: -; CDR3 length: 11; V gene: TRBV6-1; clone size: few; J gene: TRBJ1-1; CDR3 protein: CASSQGAEAFF; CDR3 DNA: TGTGCCAGCTCCCAGGGAGCTGAAGCTTTCTTT
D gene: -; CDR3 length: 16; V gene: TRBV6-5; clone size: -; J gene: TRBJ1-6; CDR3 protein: CASSYSGTGQGSALHF; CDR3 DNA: TGTGCCAGCAGTTACTCAGGGACGGGTCAAGGGTCGGCCCTCCACTTT
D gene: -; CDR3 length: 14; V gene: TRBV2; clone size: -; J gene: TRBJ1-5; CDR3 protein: CASTLTGGNQPQHF; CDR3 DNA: TGTGCCAGCACATTAACGGGGGGGAATCAGCCCCAGCATTTT
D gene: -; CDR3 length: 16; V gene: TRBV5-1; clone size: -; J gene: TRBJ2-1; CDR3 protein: CASSAPGHGSYNEQFF; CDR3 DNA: TGCGCCAGCAGCGCTCCGGGACACGGCTCCTACAATGAGCAGTTCTTC
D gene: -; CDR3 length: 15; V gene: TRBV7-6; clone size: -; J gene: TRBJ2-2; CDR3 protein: CASSRTGSGTGELFF; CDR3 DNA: TGTGCCAGCAGCCGAACAGGGTCGGGGACCGGGGAGCTGTTTTTT
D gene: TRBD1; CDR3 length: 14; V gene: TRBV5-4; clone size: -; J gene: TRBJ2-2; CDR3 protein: CASSWTGSSGELFF; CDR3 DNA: TGTGCCAGCAGCTGGACAGGGTCCTCCGGGGAGCTGTTTTTT
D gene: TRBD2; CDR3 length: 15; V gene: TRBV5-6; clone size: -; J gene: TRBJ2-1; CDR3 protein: CASRITSGNYNEQFF; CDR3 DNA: TGTGCCAGCAGGATAACTAGCGGGAACTACAATGAGCAGTTCTTC
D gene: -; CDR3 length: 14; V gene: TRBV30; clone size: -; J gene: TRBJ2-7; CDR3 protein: CAWSVGRRSYEQYF; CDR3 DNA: TGTGCCTGGAGTGTCGGCCGCCGCTCCTACGAGCAGTACTTC
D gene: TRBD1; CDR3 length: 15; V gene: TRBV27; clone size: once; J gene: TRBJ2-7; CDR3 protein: CASSTGTANSYEQYF; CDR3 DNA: TGTGCCAGCAGTACGGGGACAGCGAACTCCTACGAGCAGTACTTC
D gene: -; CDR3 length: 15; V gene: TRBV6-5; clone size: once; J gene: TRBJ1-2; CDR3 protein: CASSYPRQGIFGYTF; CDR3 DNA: TGTGCCAGCAGTTACCCACGGCAGGGAATATTCGGCTACACCTTC
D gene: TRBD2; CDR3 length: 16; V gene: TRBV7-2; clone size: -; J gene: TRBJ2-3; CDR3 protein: CASSLVRGLVTDTQYF; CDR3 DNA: TGTGCCAGCAGCTTAGTCCGGGGACTAGTCACAGATACGCAGTATTTT
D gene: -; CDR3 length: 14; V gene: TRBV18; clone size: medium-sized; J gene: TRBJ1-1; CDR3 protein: CASSPSLLDTEAFF; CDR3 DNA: TGTGCCAGCTCACCCTCTCTCTTGGACACTGAAGCTTTCTTT
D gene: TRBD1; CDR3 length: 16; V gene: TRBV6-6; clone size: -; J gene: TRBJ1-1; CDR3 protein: CASSYTGTGDNTEAFF; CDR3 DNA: TGTGCCAGCAGTTACACCGGGACAGGAGATAACACTGAAGCTTTCTTT
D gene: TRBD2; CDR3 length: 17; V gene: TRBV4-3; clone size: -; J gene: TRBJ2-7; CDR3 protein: CASSQDTTTSGSFEQYF; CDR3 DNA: TGCGCCAGCAGCCAAGATACGACGACTAGCGGGAGTTTCGAGCAGTACTTC
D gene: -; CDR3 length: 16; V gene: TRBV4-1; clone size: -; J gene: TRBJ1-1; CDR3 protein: CASSPGDWGARTEAFF; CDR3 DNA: TGCGCCAGCAGCCCCGGGGATTGGGGGGCGCGCACTGAAGCTTTCTTT
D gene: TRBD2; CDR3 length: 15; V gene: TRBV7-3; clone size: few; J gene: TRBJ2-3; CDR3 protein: CASSFTGTNTDTQYF; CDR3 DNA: TGTGCCAGCAGCTTCACGGGGACTAACACAGATACGCAGTATTTT
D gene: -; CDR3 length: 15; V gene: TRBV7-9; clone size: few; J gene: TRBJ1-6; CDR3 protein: CASSLESTGNSPLHF; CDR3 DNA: TGTGCCAGCAGCTTGGAATCAACAGGAAATTCACCCCTCCACTTT
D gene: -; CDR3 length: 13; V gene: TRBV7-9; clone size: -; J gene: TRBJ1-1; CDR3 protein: CASSFDMNTEAFF; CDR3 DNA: TGTGCCAGCAGCTTTGATATGAACACTGAAGCTTTCTTT
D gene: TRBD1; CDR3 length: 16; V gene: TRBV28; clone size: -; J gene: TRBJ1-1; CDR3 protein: CASSPRMGQTNTEAFF; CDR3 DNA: TGTGCCAGCAGTCCCCGAATGGGACAGACGAACACTGAAGCTTTCTTT
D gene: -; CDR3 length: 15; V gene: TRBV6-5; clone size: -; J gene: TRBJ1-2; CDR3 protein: CASSYSTGREYGYTF; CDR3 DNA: TGTGCCAGCAGTTACTCGACCGGGAGGGAGTATGGCTACACCTTC
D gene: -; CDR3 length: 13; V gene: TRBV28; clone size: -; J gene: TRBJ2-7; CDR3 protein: CASRQGGSYEQYF; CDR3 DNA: TGTGCCAGCAGACAGGGTGGGTCCTACGAGCAGTACTTC
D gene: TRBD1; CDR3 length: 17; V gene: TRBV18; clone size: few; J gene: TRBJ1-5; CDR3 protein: CASSKTPGGTSNQPQHF; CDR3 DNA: TGTGCCAGCTCCAAAACTCCAGGGGGTACTAGCAATCAGCCCCAGCATTTT
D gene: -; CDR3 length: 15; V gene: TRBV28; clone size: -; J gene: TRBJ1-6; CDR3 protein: CASTLTGGVGSPLHF; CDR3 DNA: TGTGCCAGCACCTTAACGGGGGGGGTCGGGTCACCCCTCCACTTT
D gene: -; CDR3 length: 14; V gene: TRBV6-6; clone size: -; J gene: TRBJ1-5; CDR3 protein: CASSYSGSDLPQHF; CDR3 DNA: TGTGCCAGCAGTTACTCCGGGTCCGATCTGCCCCAGCATTTT
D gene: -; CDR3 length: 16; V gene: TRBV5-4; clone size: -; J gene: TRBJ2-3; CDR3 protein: CASSESRDGDTDTQYF; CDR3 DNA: TGTGCCAGCAGCGAGTCCCGGGACGGGGACACAGATACGCAGTATTTT
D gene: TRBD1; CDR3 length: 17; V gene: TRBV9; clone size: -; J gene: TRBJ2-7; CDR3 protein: CASSVATGDPALYEQYF; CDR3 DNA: TGTGCCAGCAGCGTAGCTACAGGGGACCCGGCACTATACGAGCAGTACTTC
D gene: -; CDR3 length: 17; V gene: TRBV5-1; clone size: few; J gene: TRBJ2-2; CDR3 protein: CASRGAGTGLNTGELFF; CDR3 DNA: TGCGCCAGCCGGGGGGCCGGAACAGGATTGAACACCGGGGAGCTGTTTTTT